This is a list of T cell receptor beta chains from one sample in a study of cytomegalovirus exposure and HLA in healthy donors. Libraries were prepared by immunoSEQ multiplex PCR; TCRdb keeps only in-frame clonotypes and omits some of them. This table has approximately 220,000 clones, over 60% appearing once. Input material: PBMCs. These receptors were obtained from a man younger than 35 in good health and CMV-seronegative. Each CDR3 is given with its conserved first and last residue. D genes are given only for firm matches. The size entry is marked missing in some rows and otherwise reads once, few, many or a size class.

len: 14; d_gene: TRBD1; abundance: NA; j_gene: TRBJ1-2; v_gene: TRBV7-9; CDR3aa: CASSQTGTGGGYTF; CDR3nt: TGTGCCAGCAGCCAGACCGGGACAGGGGGAGGCTACACCTTC
len: 14; d_gene: NA; abundance: NA; j_gene: TRBJ2-7; v_gene: TRBV2; CDR3aa: CASRSTETSYEQYF; CDR3nt: TGTGCCAGCAGATCGACAGAGACCTCCTACGAGCAGTACTTC
len: 19; d_gene: TRBD1; abundance: NA; j_gene: TRBJ1-6; v_gene: TRBV4-3; CDR3aa: CASSQEVGQGFSSGSPLHF; CDR3nt: TGCGCCAGCAGCCAAGAGGTAGGACAGGGTTTCTCGAGTGGTTCACCCCTCCACTTT
len: 14; d_gene: NA; abundance: once; j_gene: TRBJ1-3; v_gene: TRBV9; CDR3aa: CASTLGGKGNTIYF; CDR3nt: TGTGCCAGCACTCTCGGAGGGAAGGGAAACACCATATATTTT
len: 14; d_gene: TRBD1; abundance: NA; j_gene: TRBJ2-7; v_gene: TRBV15; CDR3aa: CATSRGTGGSEQYF; CDR3nt: TGTGCCACCAGCAGAGGCACAGGGGGCTCCGAGCAGTACTTC
len: 15; d_gene: NA; abundance: NA; j_gene: TRBJ1-5; v_gene: TRBV28; CDR3aa: CASSPAAAGNQPQHF; CDR3nt: TGTGCCAGCAGCCCGGCCGCGGCGGGCAATCAGCCCCAGCATTTT
len: 16; d_gene: TRBD1; abundance: NA; j_gene: TRBJ1-3; v_gene: TRBV6-5; CDR3aa: CASSYTATGRGNTIYF; CDR3nt: TGTGCCAGCAGTTACACAGCGACAGGGAGAGGAAACACCATATATTTT
len: 18; d_gene: NA; abundance: NA; j_gene: TRBJ2-1; v_gene: TRBV11-3; CDR3aa: CASSISLRAGNGYNEQFF; CDR3nt: TGTGCCAGCAGCATAAGCCTTCGCGCGGGAAATGGGTACAATGAGCAGTTCTTC
len: 13; d_gene: NA; abundance: NA; j_gene: TRBJ2-1; v_gene: TRBV27; CDR3aa: CASSFGSYNEQFF; CDR3nt: TGTGCCAGCAGTTTCGGCTCCTACAATGAGCAGTTCTTC
len: 15; d_gene: TRBD2; abundance: NA; j_gene: TRBJ2-3; v_gene: TRBV11-3; CDR3aa: CASSLGTSQTDTQYF; CDR3nt: TGTGCCAGCAGCTTAGGGACTAGTCAAACAGATACGCAGTATTTT
len: 12; d_gene: NA; abundance: NA; j_gene: TRBJ2-5; v_gene: TRBV30; CDR3aa: CAWSVQKWEQYF; CDR3nt: TGTGCCTGGAGTGTTCAAAAATGGGAGCAGTACTTC
len: 17; d_gene: TRBD2; abundance: NA; j_gene: TRBJ2-1; v_gene: TRBV7-2; CDR3aa: CASSEPLGGGGRDEQFF; CDR3nt: TGTGCCAGCAGCGAACCCCTAGGCGGGGGTGGGCGCGATGAGCAGTTCTTC
len: 15; d_gene: TRBD1; abundance: NA; j_gene: TRBJ2-7; v_gene: TRBV19; CDR3aa: CASSPTTGMSYEQYF; CDR3nt: TGTGCCAGTAGCCCAACGACAGGGATGTCCTACGAGCAGTACTTC
len: 17; d_gene: NA; abundance: NA; j_gene: TRBJ1-6; v_gene: TRBV11-3; CDR3aa: CASSLTLTGTYNSPLHF; CDR3nt: TGTGCCAGCAGCTTAACTCTAACGGGAACCTATAATTCACCCCTCCACTTT
len: 15; d_gene: NA; abundance: NA; j_gene: TRBJ2-1; v_gene: TRBV10-3; CDR3aa: CAISEGLGGYNEQFF; CDR3nt: TGTGCCATCAGTGAGGGTTTAGGCGGCTACAATGAGCAGTTCTTC
len: 15; d_gene: TRBD2; abundance: NA; j_gene: TRBJ2-1; v_gene: TRBV5-1; CDR3aa: CASRLAGVTYNEQFF; CDR3nt: TGCGCCAGCAGGCTAGCGGGAGTGACCTACAATGAGCAGTTCTTC
len: 13; d_gene: NA; abundance: NA; j_gene: TRBJ2-5; v_gene: TRBV7-2; CDR3aa: CASSPHYQETQYF; CDR3nt: TGTGCCAGCAGTCCCCATTACCAAGAGACCCAGTACTTC
len: 16; d_gene: TRBD1; abundance: NA; j_gene: TRBJ1-4; v_gene: TRBV27; CDR3aa: CASSTRDSPKWEKLFF; CDR3nt: TGTGCCAGCAGTACCCGGGACAGCCCCAAATGGGAAAAACTGTTTTTT
len: 14; d_gene: TRBD1; abundance: NA; j_gene: TRBJ2-3; v_gene: TRBV29-1; CDR3aa: CSAQGDGGTDTQYF; CDR3nt: TGCAGCGCACAGGGGGATGGAGGTACAGATACGCAGTATTTT
len: 13; d_gene: NA; abundance: NA; j_gene: TRBJ2-7; v_gene: TRBV6-5; CDR3aa: CASSLWTGDEQYF; CDR3nt: TGTGCCAGCAGTCTTTGGACTGGGGACGAGCAGTACTTC
len: 14; d_gene: NA; abundance: NA; j_gene: TRBJ1-1; v_gene: TRBV19; CDR3aa: CASSGGRGNTEAFF; CDR3nt: TGTGCCAGTAGTGGGGGCCGGGGGAACACTGAAGCTTTCTTT
len: 16; d_gene: NA; abundance: NA; j_gene: TRBJ1-5; v_gene: TRBV7-2; CDR3aa: CASSLSDERFFLAQHF; CDR3nt: TGTGCCAGCAGCTTATCCGATGAACGCTTTTTCCTAGCCCAGCATTTT
len: 15; d_gene: NA; abundance: NA; j_gene: TRBJ2-7; v_gene: TRBV7-6; CDR3aa: CASSLPPDGTYEQYF; CDR3nt: TGTGCCAGCAGCTTACCTCCAGACGGGACCTACGAGCAGTACTTC
len: 14; d_gene: TRBD1; abundance: NA; j_gene: TRBJ1-2; v_gene: TRBV10-3; CDR3aa: CAIGTNRGNYGYTF; CDR3nt: TGTGCCATCGGAACAAACAGGGGTAACTATGGCTACACCTTC
len: 14; d_gene: NA; abundance: NA; j_gene: TRBJ2-3; v_gene: TRBV25-1; CDR3aa: CASSDGGGTDTQYF; CDR3nt: TGTGCCAGCAGTGACGGAGGGGGCACAGATACGCAGTATTTT
len: 13; d_gene: TRBD1; abundance: NA; j_gene: TRBJ2-7; v_gene: TRBV28; CDR3aa: CASSTGQSYEQYF; CDR3nt: TGTGCCAGCTCTACGGGACAGAGCTACGAGCAGTACTTC
len: 16; d_gene: NA; abundance: NA; j_gene: TRBJ1-5; v_gene: TRBV7-2; CDR3aa: CASSLGATAAGQPQHF; CDR3nt: TGTGCCAGCAGCTTAGGCGCTACGGCCGCAGGTCAGCCCCAGCATTTT
len: 16; d_gene: TRBD1; abundance: NA; j_gene: TRBJ2-1; v_gene: TRBV4-3; CDR3aa: CASSQEGQGGGNEQFF; CDR3nt: TGCGCCAGCAGCCAGGAGGGACAGGGAGGGGGCAATGAGCAGTTCTTC
len: 14; d_gene: NA; abundance: NA; j_gene: TRBJ1-4; v_gene: TRBV28; CDR3aa: CASSSWRPNEKLFF; CDR3nt: TGTGCCAGCAGCTCATGGAGGCCTAATGAAAAACTGTTTTTT
len: 13; d_gene: TRBD1; abundance: NA; j_gene: TRBJ1-3; v_gene: TRBV19; CDR3aa: CASNDRGGNTIYF; CDR3nt: TGTGCCAGTAATGACAGGGGAGGAAACACCATATATTTT
len: 12; d_gene: NA; abundance: few; j_gene: TRBJ2-7; v_gene: TRBV6-6; CDR3aa: CASRAVSYEQYF; CDR3nt: TGTGCCAGCAGAGCGGTGTCCTACGAGCAGTACTTC
len: 17; d_gene: TRBD1; abundance: NA; j_gene: TRBJ2-7; v_gene: TRBV18; CDR3aa: CASSPIRTGGRGNEQYF; CDR3nt: TGTGCCAGCTCACCGATACGGACAGGGGGCCGTGGGAACGAGCAGTACTTC
len: 14; d_gene: TRBD1; abundance: NA; j_gene: TRBJ2-3; v_gene: TRBV28; CDR3aa: CASSSGQETDTQYF; CDR3nt: TGTGCCAGCAGTTCTGGACAGGAGACAGATACGCAGTATTTT
len: 15; d_gene: TRBD1; abundance: NA; j_gene: TRBJ2-3; v_gene: TRBV5-1; CDR3aa: CASSLGDRGSDTQYF; CDR3nt: TGCGCCAGCAGCTTGGGGGACAGGGGATCAGATACGCAGTATTTT
len: 16; d_gene: NA; abundance: NA; j_gene: TRBJ2-4; v_gene: TRBV6-6; CDR3aa: CASSLPPGWPKNIQYF; CDR3nt: TGTGCCAGCAGCCTCCCCCCAGGGTGGCCCAAAAACATTCAGTACTTC
len: 13; d_gene: NA; abundance: NA; j_gene: TRBJ2-2; v_gene: TRBV2; CDR3aa: CASRPTGNGELFF; CDR3nt: TGTGCCAGCAGACCCACAGGGAACGGGGAGCTGTTTTTT
len: 15; d_gene: NA; abundance: NA; j_gene: TRBJ1-2; v_gene: TRBV9; CDR3aa: CASSAGLGGGYGYTF; CDR3nt: TGTGCCAGCAGCGCCGGACTGGGGGGAGGGTATGGCTACACCTTC
len: 12; d_gene: NA; abundance: once; j_gene: TRBJ2-2; v_gene: TRBV5-1; CDR3aa: CASGQDTGELFF; CDR3nt: TGCGCCAGCGGACAAGACACCGGGGAGCTGTTTTTT
len: 10; d_gene: NA; abundance: NA; j_gene: TRBJ1-2; v_gene: TRBV28; CDR3aa: CAADGGSYTF; CDR3nt: TGTGCCGCAGACGGCGGTAGCTACACCTTC
len: 15; d_gene: NA; abundance: NA; j_gene: TRBJ1-2; v_gene: TRBV4-3; CDR3aa: CASSQDGDTYYGYTF; CDR3nt: TGCGCCAGCAGCCAAGATGGGGACACTTACTATGGCTACACCTTC
len: 15; d_gene: NA; abundance: NA; j_gene: TRBJ1-1; v_gene: TRBV7-9; CDR3aa: CASSLAPGLNTEAFF; CDR3nt: TGTGCCAGCAGCTTAGCGCCGGGTTTGAACACTGAAGCTTTCTTT
len: 14; d_gene: TRBD1; abundance: NA; j_gene: TRBJ1-1; v_gene: TRBV27; CDR3aa: CASTPSDRDTEAFF; CDR3nt: TGTGCCAGCACTCCCTCGGACAGGGACACTGAAGCTTTCTTT